This is a list of T cell receptor beta chains from one sample in a study of tumor-infiltrating lymphocytes in localized non-small cell lung cancer. Some clones are missing from TCRdb's copy, which holds only in-frame ones; the method was immunoSEQ multiplex PCR. The table records 9,500 to 15,000 clones, around 84% of them present only once. Source material: lung tumor tissue. These receptors were obtained from a human donor with non-small cell lung cancer. CDR3s include the opening cysteine and the closing phenylalanine or tryptophan. D genes are given only for firm matches. Only some rows state a clone size, as once, few, many or a class for expanded clones.

TRBV11-3	NA	NA	TRBJ2-5	CASSLGRGRYEDETQYF	TGTGCCAGCAGCTTAGGCCGGGGGCGGTATGAGGATGAGACCCAGTACTTC
TRBV6-4	NA	NA	TRBJ2-1	CASSLGREYNEQFF	TGTGCCAGCAGTTTGGGCAGGGAGTACAATGAGCAGTTCTTC
TRBV27	TRBD2	NA	TRBJ2-7	CASSAGTSGYEQYF	TGTGCCAGCAGTGCCGGGACTAGCGGGTACGAGCAGTACTTC
TRBV14	TRBD1	NA	TRBJ2-3	CASSRHRGPTSTDTQYF	TGTGCCAGCAGCCGTCACAGGGGACCTACTAGCACAGATACGCAGTATTTT
TRBV4-1	NA	NA	TRBJ1-1	CASSQGHRGNTEAFF	TGCGCCAGCAGCCAAGGACATAGGGGGAACACTGAAGCTTTCTTT
TRBV7-2	NA	NA	TRBJ2-1	CASSRSYLNEQFF	TGTGCCAGCAGCAGATCCTACCTCAATGAGCAGTTCTTC
TRBV6-1	TRBD2	NA	TRBJ2-3	CASSEASGTDTQYF	TGTGCCAGCAGTGAAGCTAGCGGGACAGATACGCAGTATTTT
TRBV7-9	TRBD2	few	TRBJ2-1	CASSPRTSGRSEQFF	TGTGCCAGCAGCCCACGGACTAGCGGGAGGAGTGAGCAGTTCTTC
TRBV19	TRBD2	NA	TRBJ2-3	CASTRLAGGPGDTQYF	TGTGCCAGTACCCGTTTAGCGGGAGGGCCGGGAGATACGCAGTATTTT
TRBV6-5	NA	NA	TRBJ1-4	CASRADGAQGLFF	TGTGCCAGCAGGGCGGACGGCGCCCAGGGACTGTTTTTT
TRBV11-2	NA	NA	TRBJ1-1	CASSYDRNEAFF	TGTGCCAGCAGCTACGACAGAAATGAAGCTTTCTTT
TRBV5-5	NA	NA	TRBJ2-3	CASSPGVSRATDTQYF	TGTGCCAGCAGCCCCGGGGTGAGCAGGGCCACAGATACGCAGTATTTT
TRBV6-5	TRBD1	NA	TRBJ1-1	CASSMTGTLGTEAFF	TGTGCCAGCAGTATGACAGGGACCCTCGGCACTGAAGCTTTCTTT
TRBV6-1	NA	NA	TRBJ2-3	CASSGTRDFLDTQYF	TGTGCCAGCAGTGGAACTCGGGACTTTTTGGATACGCAGTATTTT
TRBV5-1	NA	NA	TRBJ2-5	CASSLIRETQYF	TGCGCCAGCAGCTTGATAAGAGAGACCCAGTACTTC
TRBV7-9	NA	NA	TRBJ2-3	CASSPTSADTQYF	TGTGCCAGCAGCCCAACGTCGGCAGATACGCAGTATTTT
TRBV29-1	TRBD2	NA	TRBJ2-2	CSARLAGLNTGELFF	TGCAGCGCCCGACTAGCGGGCCTTAACACCGGGGAGCTGTTTTTT
TRBV18	NA	NA	TRBJ2-7	CASSRGSFNEQYF	TGTGCCAGCTCACGGGGGTCATTCAACGAGCAGTACTTC
TRBV7-9	NA	NA	TRBJ1-4	CASSSVGEKLFF	TGTGCCAGCAGCTCGGTAGGGGAAAAACTGTTTTTT
TRBV27	NA	once	TRBJ1-1	CASSTQGYGTEAFF	TGTGCCAGCAGTACCCAGGGTTACGGCACTGAAGCTTTCTTT